The 16 T cell receptor beta chains below were found in one sample sequenced in a study of tissue T cells after allogeneic stem cell transplantation. Clones were read by immunoSEQ multiplex PCR, and TCRdb kept only the in-frame ones, dropping some. The sample holds a few thousand clones, approximately 40% seen once. Time point indicated: mouse harvest day 14 after allogeneic transplant. Tail vein injection delivered 10^7 T-cell-depleted bone marrow cells and 10^6 splenic CD5+ T cells. The sequenced material came from gut tissue. The receptor set was obtained from a female BALB/c mouse given C57BL/6 T cells with graft-versus-host disease after an allogeneic hematopoietic cell transplant.

This clone appeared a few times. The gene names given are mouse names. Read sequence stops 1 residue before the CDR3 end, and the germline J gene provides the missing end. The chain carries TRBV5 and TRBJ2-2; D might be TRBD2 (5 bases). V was cut by 1 base and J by 0 bases, with 6 bases left in between. The CDR3 contains 15 residues. From germline, CDR1 is LGHNA and CDR2 YNLKQL (reference sequence). The CDR3 region is CASSQVGSNTGQLYF. The sequenced part of the CDR3 DNA is TGTGCCAGCAGCCAAGTGGGGTCAAACACCGGGCAGCTCTAC.

About this clone: Gene names denote mouse genes. Read coverage stops 1 residue before the CDR3 terminus; the germline J gene supplies the remainder. The J gene is TRBJ2-5, the V gene TRBV3; 9 nucleotides align to TRBD2. Looked up from germline, CDR1 is SNHLY and CDR2 is FYNGKV (reference sequence). The ends lost 0 bases at V and 5 bases at J; junction bases unmatched: 0. The CDR3 is made up of 14 amino acids. The CDR3 bases that were read are TGTGCCAGCAGCTTAGCCTGGGGGGGAGACACCCAGTAC. Amino acids: CASSLAWGGDTQY. In full, the CDR3 reads CASSLAWGGDTQYF.

This clone came up a few times. Gene names are mouse gene names. The read terminates 1 residue ahead of where the CDR3 ends, so the germline J gene completes it. The J gene is TRBJ2-7, the V gene TRBV4; D is unclear. The CDR3 covers 10 residues. Looked up from germline, CDR1 is LGHDT and CDR2 is YNNKQL (reference sequence). Trimming removed 4 bases from V and 4 bases from J, with 2 bases in between. CDR3 amino acids: CASSLYEQYF. Incomplete CDR3 DNA: TGTGCCAGCAGCTTATATGAACAGTAC.

With regard to this clone: Genes here carry mouse names. CDR3 DNA (partial): TGTGCCAGCAGTTCGACTGGGAGTGCAGAAACGCTGTAT. Its protein product is CASSSTGSAETLY. The whole CDR3 is CASSSTGSAETLYF. The V call is TRBV26, the J call TRBJ2-3; 7 nucleotides align to TRBD2. The read halts 1 residue ahead of the CDR3 end, with the missing end drawn from the germline J gene. The germline V gene has CDR1 KGHPV and CDR2 FQNQEV (reference sequence). V was clipped by 5 bases and J by 0 bases; unmatched bases: 2. The length of the CDR3 is 14 residues. The full variable domain, its missing parts supplied by reference TRBV26 and TRBJ2-3, is NSKVIQTPRYLVKGQGQKAKMRCIPEKGHPVVFWYQQNKNNEFKFLINFQNQEVLQQIDMTEKRFSAECPSNSPCSLEIQSSEAGDSALYLCASSSTGSAETLYFGSGTRLTVL.

Regarding this clone: Gene names are mouse gene names. With the read ending 1 residue before the CDR3 end, the germline J gene is used to fill in that end. This rearrangement joins TRBV26 to TRBJ2-7, with D uncertain. The ends were cut back, 2 bases at V and 4 bases at J, with 6 bases in the middle. CDR1 and CDR2 from the germline V gene are KGHPV and FQNQEV (reference sequence). This CDR3 has 12 amino acids. CDR3 in amino acids: CASSLKRYEQYF. The covered CDR3 bases are TGTGCCAGCAGTCTGAAACGGTATGAACAGTAC.

Worth noting for this clone: Germline and genes: mouse. From the germline J gene comes the end of the CDR3, since the read stops 1 residue before it. J is TRBJ2-1 and V is TRBV13-2; D is unclear. From germline, CDR1 is NNHNN and CDR2 SYGAGS (reference sequence). The CDR3 runs to 14 residues. Trimming removed 0 bases at V and 3 bases at J, with 7 bases between. The covered CDR3 bases are TGTGCCAGCGGTGATGCGGACGGCTATGCTGAGCAGTTC. Translated, it gives CASGDADGYAEQF. The complete CDR3 protein is CASGDADGYAEQFF.

Concerning this clone itself: Gene names denote mouse genes. The CDR3 end falls 1 residue outside the read, so it is completed with the germline J gene. The J gene is TRBJ1-1, the V gene TRBV12-2; D possibly corresponds to TRBD1 (5 bases). The CDR3 is made up of 13 amino acids. With 3 bases removed from V and 0 bases from J, the gap between germline ends came to 7 bases. Per germline, CDR1 SGHLS and CDR2 HYDKME. CDR3 in amino acids: CASSGGANTEVFF. The part of the CDR3 DNA that was read is TGTGCCAGCTCTGGGGGTGCAAACACAGAAGTCTTC.

Points on this clone: Mouse gene names and germline throughout. The CDR3 end lies 1 residue beyond the end of the read and is filled in from the germline J gene. The V gene is TRBV20, the J gene TRBJ1-1; 7 bases agree with TRBD1. Germline V gene data show CDR1 as GFQATS and CDR2 as STVNSAI. Unmatched junction bases numbered 5, after V lost 3 bases and J lost 4 bases. CDR3 length equals 13 residues. The CDR3 sequence: CGARTGVGTEVFF. The covered CDR3 bases are TGTGGTGCTAGAACAGGGGTGGGCACAGAAGTCTTC.

Of note for this clone: Genes here carry mouse names. The CDR3 extends 1 residue past the end of the read, so its final part is completed from the germline J gene. The V call is TRBV12-2, the J call TRBJ2-3; 8 positions match TRBD2. The V segment lost 0 bases and the J segment 0 bases; nucleotides outside the gene matches: 1. The germline V gene encodes CDR1 SGHLS and CDR2 HYDKME. CDR3 length equals 15 residues. The part of the CDR3 DNA that was read is TGTGCCAGCTCTCTCGGGGGGGCGAGTGCAGAAACGCTGTAT. Translation: CASSLGGASAETLY. The full CDR3 protein is CASSLGGASAETLYF.

A remark on this clone: These gene names are mouse names. The chain's CDR3 is CASSDPSGNTLYF. CDR3 DNA, as far as it was read: TGTGCCAGCAGTGATCCTTCTGGAAATACGCTCTAT. The rearrangement uses TRBV13-1 and TRBJ1-3; no firm D call. Read data end 1 residue before the CDR3 end; the end is taken from the germline J gene. Germline CDR1 NSHNY, CDR2 SYGAGN. Trimming took off 1 base at V and 0 bases at J, with 2 bases between the two ends. The CDR3 spans 13 residues.

Turning to this clone: Germline and genes here are mouse. The CDR3 loop reads CASSFRGHGNTLYF. Partial CDR3 DNA: TGTGCTAGCAGTTTCAGGGGGCATGGAAATACGCTCTAT. The J gene is TRBJ1-3, the V gene TRBV29; 8 bases fit TRBD1. The CDR3 end falls 1 residue outside the read, so it is completed with the germline J gene. Germline V CDR1 and CDR2: MSHET, SYDVDS. Trimming cost V 3 bases and J 3 bases; bases outside gene matches: 1. The CDR3 spans 14 residues.

This clone was seen more than once but under ten times. Mouse names are used for the genes. The read gets to within 1 residue of the CDR3 end, and the germline J gene fills in the rest. This rearrangement joins TRBV26 to TRBJ1-4, with D uncertain. The CDR3 contains 14 residues. CDR1 is KGHPV, CDR2 FQNQEV, per germline (reference sequence). V was cut by 4 bases and J by 0 bases, with 6 bases left in between. The CDR3 DNA, read in part, is TGTGCCAGCAGTCCCGGAGTTTCCAACGAAAGATTATTT. Its protein is CASSPGVSNERLF. From start to end, the CDR3 is CASSPGVSNERLFF. Full variable domain (outside the CDR3, taken from reference TRBV26 and TRBJ1-4): NSKVIQTPRYLVKGQGQKAKMRCIPEKGHPVVFWYQQNKNNEFKFLINFQNQEVLQQIDMTEKRFSAECPSNSPCSLEIQSSEAGDSALYLCASSPGVSNERLFFGHGTKLSVL.

As concerns this clone: Gene names denote mouse genes. The DNA ends 1 residue before the CDR3 does, and the rest of the CDR3 is filled in from the germline J gene. This chain uses TRBV3 with TRBJ1-4; D gene unclear. Germline assignment: CDR1 SNHLY and CDR2 FYNGKV (reference sequence). V dropped 2 bases and J dropped 5 bases, with 6 bases sitting between them. CDR3 size: 13 residues. The CDR3 sequence is CASSLNRNERLFF. The sequenced part of the CDR3 DNA is TGTGCCAGCAGCTTAAACAGAAACGAAAGATTATTT.

In the case of this clone: Gene names denote mouse genes. The sequenced fragment ends 1 residue before the CDR3 boundary, so the rest is inferred from the germline J gene. The chain links TRBV12-2 to TRBJ2-7; weak D call: TRBD2 (5 bases). The CDR3 covers 14 residues. Germline V gives CDR1 SGHLS, CDR2 HYDKME. V shed 0 bases and J shed 3 bases, with 11 bases lying between them. The CDR3 spells CASSLDTGVYEQYF. The DNA read from the CDR3 is TGTGCCAGCTCTCTCGACACTGGCGTCTATGAACAGTAC.

Concerning this clone itself: Gene names denote mouse genes. The sequenced fragment ends 1 residue before the CDR3 boundary, so the rest is inferred from the germline J gene. The rearrangement uses TRBV23 and TRBJ1-1; the table names TRBD1, a call not compared with the DNA. This CDR3 has 14 residues. Germline CDR1 is KGHTA and CDR2 is FQNQQP. The sequenced CDR3 bases are TGCTCCAGCAGTCAAGGGACAGCAAACACAGAAGTCTTC. Its translation: CSSSQGTANTEVF. The entire CDR3 sequence reads CSSSQGTANTEVFF.

About this clone itself: Gene names denote mouse genes. The read finishes 1 residue shy of the CDR3 end, and the germline J gene is used to complete it. The gene calls are TRBV1 and TRBJ2-5; tentatively, D is TRBD1 or TRBD2 (5 bases each). The length of the CDR3 is 14 residues. CDR1 is NSQYPW, CDR2 LRSPGD, per germline (reference sequence). The ends were cut back, 0 bases at V and 5 bases at J, with 9 bases in the middle. The CDR3: CTCSADAGRDTQYF. The sequenced part of the CDR3 DNA is TGCACCTGCAGTGCAGATGCGGGGCGAGACACCCAGTAC.